The 12 T cell receptor beta chains listed next were all sequenced from one sample in a study of blood T cell repertoires in COVID-19. Repertoires were generated with immunoSEQ multiplex PCR, while TCRdb's copy carries only in-frame clones and drops some. The data contain 150,000 or so clones, approximately 70% of them singletons. The sequencing sample was made of peripheral blood. These receptors all come from a woman aged 70-85 years with acute or convalescent COVID-19.

This chain uses TRBV19 with TRBJ1-3; D unclear. Looked up from germline, CDR1 is LNHDA and CDR2 is SQIVND (reference sequence). The length of the CDR3 is 14 residues. Trimming shortened V by 5 bases and J by 4 bases, and 12 bases separated the two germline ends. The CDR3: CASSSPQAGNTIYF. CDR3 DNA: TGTGCCAGTAGTTCCCCTCAGGCCGGAAACACCATATATTTT.

This chain joins TRBV10-3 and TRBJ2-1; 9 bases are a match to TRBD2. Looked up from germline, CDR1 is ENHRY and CDR2 is SYGVKD. V gave up 9 bases and J gave up 4 bases; unmatched junction bases: 4. The CDR3 spans 13 residues. CDR3 in DNA: TGTGCCATTGCGGGAGGGACTTACAATGAGCAGTTCTTC. Translated: CAIAGGTYNEQFF.

This chain joins TRBV10-2 and TRBJ1-5; weak D call: TRBD1 (5 bases). The germline gives CDR1 WSHSY, CDR2 SAAADI. This CDR3 contains 15 residues. V was pared by 2 bases and J by 0 bases, with 8 bases between. CDR3 in amino acids: CASSERGYSNQPQHF. The CDR3 region has the DNA TGCGCCAGCAGTGAGAGGGGTTATAGCAATCAGCCCCAGCATTTT.

This chain joins TRBV7-9 and TRBJ1-4; TRBD1 is a possible D gene (5 bases). The germline V gene encodes CDR1 SEHNR and CDR2 FQNEAQ (reference sequence). The CDR3 is made up of 15 amino acids. V lost 5 bases and J lost 7, with 17 bases in between. DNA of the CDR3: TGTGCCAGCAGCCCCCAACTGAGGACAAGTGAAAAACTGTTTTTT. Amino acid sequence: CASSPQLRTSEKLFF. Variable domain in full (rest from reference TRBV7-9 and TRBJ1-4): DTGVSQNPRHKITKRGQNVTFRCDPISEHNRLYWYRQTLGQGPEFLTYFQNEAQLEKSRLLSDRFSAERPKGSFSTLEIQRTEQGDSAMYLCASSPQLRTSEKLFFGSGTQLSVL.

CDR3 nucleotides: TGCGCCAGCAGCTTGATGGCAGGTGGCACAGATACGCAGTATTTT. Amino acids: CASSLMAGGTDTQYF. This chain uses TRBV5-1 with TRBJ2-3; D gene ambiguous. The V end was cut by 1 base, the J end by 1 base, with 10 bases between. Germline V gene sequence: CDR1 SGHRS, CDR2 YFSETQ. The CDR3 loop spans 15 amino acids.

The chain has TRBV2 and TRBJ1-1; TRBD1 aligns across 7 bases. Germline V gene data show CDR1 as SNHLY and CDR2 as FYNNEI. Losses at the gene ends were 3 bases for V and 3 bases for J; bases not matched to a gene: 1. This CDR3 is built from 13 residues. The CDR3 DNA reads TGTGCCAGCAGTGAGCAGGGGGACACTGAAGCTTTCTTT. It is translated as CASSEQGDTEAFF.

The J gene is TRBJ2-1, the V gene TRBV4-3, with 9 nucleotides matching TRBD2. This CDR3 has 16 amino acids. V lost 0 bases, J lost 9 bases, and 9 bases stayed unmatched. Germline values: CDR1 LGHNA, CDR2 YSLEER. The DNA of the CDR3 is TGCGCCAGCAGCCAAGAGGTCGGCGGGGGGGCTGGTGAGCAGTTCTTC. Its translation: CASSQEVGGGAGEQFF.

This chain connects TRBV5-1 to TRBJ1-2; possible D gene TRBD1, 6 bases. This CDR3 spans 15 amino acids. The V end was cut by 6 bases, the J end by 2 bases, with 17 bases between. Germline CDR1 reads SGHRS; CDR2 reads YFSETQ. CDR3 protein: CASTRNAGVNYGYTF. CDR3 DNA sequence: TGCGCCAGCACCCGGAATGCAGGGGTAAACTATGGCTACACCTTC.

The J gene is TRBJ1-3, the V gene TRBV19; no definite D call. Trimming took off 4 bases at V and 1 base at J, with 8 bases between the two ends. Germline V gene lookup returns CDR1 LNHDA and CDR2 SQIVND (reference sequence). CDR3 length: 14 residues. The CDR3 sequence: CASSRVGSGNTIYF. CDR3 DNA: TGTGCCAGTAGTAGAGTCGGTTCTGGAAACACCATATATTTT.

The chain is built from TRBV27 and TRBJ2-7; 10 positions match TRBD2. The CDR3 covers 15 residues. V dropped 5 bases and J dropped 7; count of bases not matched to a gene: 11. Looked up from germline, CDR1 is MNHEY and CDR2 is SMNVEV (reference sequence). CDR3 amino acids: CASSPGASGSGEQYF. CDR3 coding DNA: TGTGCCAGCAGTCCAGGGGCTAGCGGGAGTGGGGAGCAGTACTTC.

CDR3 amino acids: CASSRTGTGGSETQYF. The CDR3 DNA is TGCGCCAGCAGCCGGACCGGGACAGGGGGCTCAGAGACCCAGTACTTC. V usage is TRBV23-1 and J usage is TRBJ2-5; 12 positions match TRBD1. TRBV23-1 is designated an ORF whose function remains uncertain. This CDR3 is 16 amino acids long. Trimming took 6 bases from V and 4 from J; bases not matched to a gene: 9.

The chain employs TRBV27 and TRBJ2-3; 7 nucleotides match TRBD2. This CDR3 spans 16 amino acids. Looked up from germline, CDR1 is MNHEY and CDR2 is SMNVEV (reference sequence). Germline trimming cut 6 bases from V and 2 bases from J; bases unmatched to any gene: 11. CDR3 amino acids: CASRTAKRGPTDTQYF. In DNA form, the CDR3 reads TGTGCCAGCAGGACGGCAAAGCGGGGACCCACAGATACGCAGTATTTT.